The T cell receptor beta chain under discussion was sequenced for a study of blood T cell repertoires in COVID-19. V was cut by 5 bases and J by 2 bases, with 12 bases left in between. This CDR3 is built from 15 residues. Per the germline V gene, CDR1 is SGHNT and CDR2 is YENEEA. The data were produced by immunoSEQ multiplex PCR, yet TCRdb's version contains in-frame clones alone and is incomplete. This table has fewer than 350,000 clones, approximately 91% appearing once. The clonotype was recovered from a woman in her 40s with acute COVID-19. The chain recombines TRBV11-3 with TRBJ1-4, with D tentatively TRBD1 (6 bases). The sequenced material came from PBMCs or T cells enriched from blood (not recorded which). CDR3 DNA sequence: TGTGCCAGCAGCCGCGGAACAGGGACTAATGAAAAACTGTTTTTT. It translates to CASSRGTGTNEKLFF.